The 32 T cell receptor beta chains below all came from one sample that was sequenced in a study of early T cells in non-severe SARS-CoV-2 infection (dated by TCRdb to the early 2020s). Receptors were amplified or captured by 5' RACE. These reads were obtained on a NextSeq 500. TCRdb applied fastp at Q25 and MiXCR to the public reads, then kept only in-frame beta chains. Entries that share a CDR3 protein sequence are merged under the most common genes and DNA. The sample data list around 31,000 distinct CDR3 sequences, and 9.5% to 10% of these were observed just once. Of the sample, around 13% falls within the top ten clones. Sequencing input: whole blood. These receptors were obtained from an adult who was a healthcare worker with PCR-confirmed SARS-CoV-2 infection or an uninfected control (not recorded which).

In this sample, this clonotype turned up many times. The gene calls are TRBV11-2 and TRBJ2-7, with D maybe TRBD1 (5 bases). This CDR3 contains 13 residues. Germline V CDR1 and CDR2: SGHAT, FQNNGV. Trimming removed 4 bases at V and 2 bases at J, with 9 bases between. The CDR3 sequence is CASSSGQPYEQYF. Written as DNA, the CDR3 is TGTGCCAGCAGCTCAGGGCAGCCCTACGAGCAGTACTTC. The whole variable domain, remainder taken from reference TRBV11-2 and TRBJ2-7, is EAGVAQSPRYKIIEKRQSVAFWCNPISGHATLYWYQQILGQGPKLLIQFQNNGVVDDSQLPKDRFSAERLKGVDSTLKIQPAKLEDSAVYLCASSSGQPYEQYFGPGTRLTVT.

This chain connects TRBV7-2 to TRBJ2-3, with D hard to call. V was cut by 6 bases and J by 2 bases, with 9 bases left in between. Germline values: CDR1 SGHTA, CDR2 FQGNSA. The CDR3 is 13 residues long. CDR3 nucleotide sequence: TGTGCCAGCAGATCTCAACCCACAGATACGCAGTATTTT. As protein: CASRSQPTDTQYF.

This clonotype was observed a few times. V is TRBV2 and J is TRBJ2-2; maybe TRBD2 (5 bases). Germline assignment: CDR1 SNHLY and CDR2 FYNNEI. CDR3 length equals 16 residues. The V and J ends lost 0 bases and 1 base respectively, with 9 bases between them. The CDR3 DNA sequence: TGTGCCAGCAGTGAAGCGGACTTCCTGAACACCGGGGAGCTGTTTTTT. Protein: CASSEADFLNTGELFF.

This clonotype has at least ten counts. This CDR3 is CASSQDRGGFQPQHF. The CDR3 DNA sequence: TGCGCCAGCAGCCAAGATCGCGGAGGGTTTCAGCCCCAGCATTTT. The genes are TRBV4-1 and TRBJ1-5; no definite D call. This CDR3 comprises 15 residues. CDR1 and CDR2 from the germline V gene are MGHRA and YSYEKL. Trimming pared 0 bases from V and 6 bases from J, leaving 12 bases between.

This clonotype came up a few times. The chain uses TRBV5-1 and TRBJ2-6, with D possibly being TRBD1 or TRBD2 (5 bases each). V was pared by 0 bases and J by 11 bases, with 18 bases between. This CDR3 region has 16 residues. CDR1 and CDR2 from the germline V gene are SGHRS and YFSETQ. CDR3 sequence reads: CASSLEGPTLGDVLTF. CDR3 DNA: TGCGCCAGCAGCTTGGAGGGACCCACTCTCGGGGACGTCCTGACTTTC. The whole variable domain, filled in from reference TRBV5-1 and TRBJ2-6, reads KAGVTQTPRYLIKTRGQQVTLSCSPISGHRSVSWYQQTPGQGLQFLFEYFSETQRNKGNFPGRFSGRQFSNSRSEMNVSTLELGDSALYLCASSLEGPTLGDVLTFGAGSRLTVL.

By sample share, this clonotype is medium-sized (0.01 to 0.1%). V and J are TRBV3-1 and TRBJ1-5; D is possibly TRBD1 (6 bases). Germline V gene sequence: CDR1 LGHDT, CDR2 YNNKEL (reference sequence). The CDR3 consists of 15 residues. The germline V and J ends were trimmed by 4 bases and 4 bases, with 14 bases remaining between them. CDR3 residues: CASSRGSGANQPQHF. Here the CDR3 DNA reads TGTGCCAGCAGCCGCGGGTCGGGGGCAAATCAGCCCCAGCATTTT. Full variable domain (outside the CDR3, taken from reference TRBV3-1 and TRBJ1-5): DTAVSQTPKYLVTQMGNDKSIKCEQNLGHDTMYWYKQDSKKFLKIMFSYNNKELIINETVPNRFSPKSPDKAHLNLHINSLELGDSAVYFCASSRGSGANQPQHFGDGTRLSIL.

The chain uses TRBV11-2 and TRBJ2-3; tentatively, D is TRBD1 (6 bases). Germline V CDR1 and CDR2: SGHAT, FQNNGV. V lost 9 bases, J lost 0 bases, and 10 bases lay in between. The CDR3 extends over 13 amino acids. CDR3 loop: CASLQGSTDTQYF. CDR3 sequence (DNA): TGTGCCAGTCTACAGGGAAGCACAGATACGCAGTATTTT.

This clonotype has at least ten counts. The chain has TRBV11-1 and TRBJ2-3; 11 bases fit TRBD2. From germline, CDR1 is SGHAT and CDR2 FQDESV (reference sequence). There are 16 residues in the CDR3. The trim removed 6 bases at V and 0 bases at J, leaving 5 bases unmatched. For the CDR3, the DNA is TGTGCCAGCAGTACCGGGACTAGCGGTAGCACAGATACGCAGTATTTT. Translating gives CASSTGTSGSTDTQYF.

This clonotype was recorded a few times. The chain is built from TRBV2 and TRBJ1-6; D is uncertain. V lost 9 bases and J lost 7, with 13 bases in between. From germline, CDR1 is SNHLY and CDR2 FYNNEI. The length of the CDR3 is 13 residues. Here the CDR3 reads CASDEKRNSPLHF. CDR3 DNA sequence: TGTGCCAGTGACGAAAAAAGGAATTCACCCCTCCACTTT.

The chain uses TRBV29-1 and TRBJ2-7; TRBD2 agrees at 8 bases. V shed 4 bases and J 7 bases; nucleotides not matched to a gene: 9. The CDR3 runs 13 residues. The germline V gene encodes CDR1 SQVTM and CDR2 ANQGSEA. In nucleotides, the CDR3 is TGCAGCGTTGGGACTAGCCTTACTCTAGAGCAGTACTTC. Residues: CSVGTSLTLEQYF.

This clonotype is medium-sized (0.01 to 0.1%) within its sample. V gene TRBV29-1 combines with J gene TRBJ2-2; perhaps D is TRBD1 or TRBD2 (5 bases each). The germline CDR1 and CDR2 sequences are SQVTM and ANQGSEA. Trimming took 0 bases from V and 0 from J, leaving 8 bases between them. The CDR3 covers 15 residues. The CDR3 loop reads CSVEDGTPNTGELFF. CDR3 DNA sequence: TGCAGCGTTGAAGACGGGACCCCGAACACCGGGGAGCTGTTTTTT.

This clonotype has a count of ten or more. This chain joins TRBV7-6 and TRBJ2-7; no clear D. Germline CDR1 and CDR2: SGHVS and FNYEAQ. Trimming pared 1 base from V and 3 bases from J, leaving 10 bases between. The CDR3 extends over 14 amino acids. This CDR3 reads CASSLGDGFYEQYF. The CDR3 bases are TGTGCCAGCAGCTTAGGAGACGGATTCTACGAGCAGTACTTC.

This clonotype was recorded a few times. V gene TRBV4-3 combines with J gene TRBJ1-6, with 7 bases lining up with TRBD1. Germline V gene sequence: CDR1 LGHNA, CDR2 YSLEER. Unmatched junction bases numbered 5, after V lost 0 bases and J lost 6 bases. The CDR3 totals 16 residues. The DNA for the CDR3 is TGCGCCAGCAGCCAAGAGATGACAGGGCGTAATTCACCCCTCCACTTT. Its translation is CASSQEMTGRNSPLHF.

This clonotype was counted many times. The J gene is TRBJ2-7, the V gene TRBV12-3 or TRBV12-4; 9 bases fit TRBD1. The ends lost 6 bases at V and 4 bases at J; junction bases unmatched: 4. The CDR3 sequence is 13 residues long. The CDR3 DNA sequence: TGTGCCAGCAGGGGGACAGGGTTTTACGAGCAGTACTTC. Amino acid sequence: CASRGTGFYEQYF.

This clonotype was picked up many times. The chain has TRBV12-3 or TRBV12-4 and TRBJ1-4; a weak D match, TRBD1 (5 bases). V was cut by 6 bases and J by 13 bases, with 15 bases left in between. CDR3 length: 12 residues. This CDR3 reads CASSPEGYGLFF. CDR3 coding DNA: TGTGCCAGCAGCCCTGAGGGGTATGGACTGTTTTTT.

The chain is built from TRBV27 and TRBJ1-2; D is perhaps TRBD1 (6 bases). The CDR3 spans 11 residues. Germline V lookup: CDR1 MNHEY, CDR2 SMNVEV (reference sequence). Trimming took off 8 bases at V and 4 bases at J, with 8 bases between the two ends. The CDR3 DNA is TGTGCCAGCTGGGGGGCCTATGGCTACACCTTC. It codes for CASWGAYGYTF.

This clonotype has a count of ten or more. The rearrangement joins TRBV30 to TRBJ1-6; weak D call: TRBD1 (5 bases). Trimming stripped 5 bases from V and 8 bases from J, with 19 bases between. CDR1 GTSNPN and CDR2 SVGIG come from the germline V gene (reference sequence). The CDR3 length is 15 residues. CDR3 in DNA: TGTGCCTGGGGGGTTTGGACCGAAGGGGATTCACCCCTCCACTTT. Translating it yields CAWGVWTEGDSPLHF.

This clonotype showed up many times. The rearrangement uses TRBV5-6 and TRBJ2-2; 7 bases agree with TRBD1. In germline, CDR1 is SGHDT, CDR2 YYEEEE. The ends lost 0 bases at V and 1 base at J; junction bases unmatched: 0. CDR3 length: 15 residues. The CDR3 DNA follows: TGTGCCAGCAGCTTGGGGGACAGGAACACCGGGGAGCTGTTTTTT. Protein product: CASSLGDRNTGELFF.

This clonotype appeared a few times. V usage is TRBV14 and J usage is TRBJ2-1; D gene ambiguous. V lost 2 bases to trimming and J lost 0 bases, with 17 bases between them. The CDR3 is 18 residues long. The germline CDR1 and CDR2 sequences are SGHDN and FVKESK. The CDR3 region has the DNA TGTGCCAGCAGCCAACTCTATTCGACTTTAAGCTCCTACAATGAGCAGTTCTTC. Its translation: CASSQLYSTLSSYNEQFF.

A few counts support this clonotype. V is TRBV7-2 and J is TRBJ1-5; D is ambiguous. This CDR3 has 14 amino acids. V was clipped by 1 base and J by 0 bases, with 4 bases between them. The germline gives CDR1 SGHTA, CDR2 FQGNSA. CDR3 protein: CASSLERSNQPQHF. The CDR3 region has the DNA TGTGCCAGCAGCTTAGAACGTAGCAATCAGCCCCAGCATTTT.

Ten or more counts support this clonotype. The chain joins TRBV10-3 to TRBJ2-7, with D possibly TRBD2 on 5 matching bases. Germline loops: CDR1 ENHRY, CDR2 SYGVKD. The CDR3 is made up of 13 amino acids. The V and J ends lost 6 bases and 5 bases respectively, with 14 bases between them. The CDR3 coding sequence is TGTGCCATCAGACCGGGATTTACCGACGAGCAGTACTTC. This codes for CAIRPGFTDEQYF.

This clonotype was found a few times. V and J are TRBV5-5 and TRBJ2-3, with 7 bases matching TRBD1. Looked up from germline, CDR1 is SGHKS and CDR2 is YYEKEE (reference sequence). Trimming removed 3 bases from V and 1 base from J; junction bases left unmatched: 2. This CDR3 region has 14 residues. CDR3 DNA: TGTGCCAGCAGCTCCGGGACAGGCACAGATACGCAGTATTTT. Amino acids: CASSSGTGTDTQYF.

The table lists this clonotype with many counts. The chain recombines TRBV18 with TRBJ1-5; D gene ambiguous. Germline-derived CDR1 and CDR2 are KGHSH and LQKENI. This CDR3 has 15 residues. V was clipped by 3 bases and J by 1 base, with 10 bases between them. The CDR3: CASSPDGVSNQPQHF. The DNA of the CDR3 is TGTGCCAGCTCACCTGATGGTGTCAGCAATCAGCCCCAGCATTTT.

In its sample, this clonotype was seen a few times. This chain uses TRBV12-3 or TRBV12-4 with TRBJ1-5; 7 bases align to TRBD1. V lost 0 bases and J lost 6; bases outside the gene matches: 8. This CDR3 has 16 amino acids. The CDR3 protein is CASSLARQGFVQPQHF. Written as DNA, the CDR3 is TGTGCCAGCAGTTTAGCGCGACAGGGTTTTGTTCAGCCCCAGCATTTT.

There are many counts of this clonotype. The chain recombines TRBV12-3 or TRBV12-4 with TRBJ2-2; perhaps D is TRBD1 or TRBD2 (6 bases each). The CDR3 covers 13 residues. V shed 0 bases and J shed 11 bases, with 10 bases lying between them. For the CDR3, the DNA is TGTGCCAGCAGTTTAGCGTGGGGGGCAGAGCTGTTTTTT. Residues: CASSLAWGAELFF.

This clonotype turned up a few times. Here the CDR3 reads CAWSAAGRDSNQPQHF. In DNA, the CDR3 is TGTGCCTGGAGTGCAGCCGGGAGGGATAGCAATCAGCCCCAGCATTTT. V is TRBV30 and J is TRBJ1-5; D not certain. CDR1 and CDR2 from the germline V gene are GTSNPN and SVGIG (reference sequence). V shed 1 base and J shed 0 bases, with 13 bases lying between them. This CDR3 region has 16 residues. The whole variable domain, filled in from reference TRBV30 and TRBJ1-5, reads SQTIHQWPATLVQPVGSPLSLECTVEGTSNPNLYWYRQAAGRGLQLLFYSVGIGQISSEVPQNLSASRPQDRQFILSSKKLLLSDSGFYLCAWSAAGRDSNQPQHFGDGTRLSIL.

The chain employs TRBV29-1 and TRBJ2-7; D might be TRBD1 (6 bases). V was shortened by 6 bases and J by 4 bases, with 16 bases between the two germline ends. Germline lookup yields CDR1 SQVTM and CDR2 ANQGSEA. The length of the CDR3 is 13 residues. The CDR3 here is CSVTGQGVYEQYF. In DNA form, the CDR3 reads TGCAGCGTGACGGGACAAGGGGTATACGAGCAGTACTTC.

This sequence joins TRBV3-1 and TRBJ1-4, with a tentative D call TRBD1 (5 bases). Germline loops: CDR1 LGHDT, CDR2 YNNKEL (reference sequence). With 0 bases removed from V and 8 bases from J, the gap between germline ends came to 16 bases. CDR3 size: 16 residues. The CDR3, as DNA: TGTGCCAGCAGCCAAGATCCCGGAGGGGTTGGCGAAAAACTGTTTTTT. The encoded protein is CASSQDPGGVGEKLFF.

This clonotype has a count of ten or more. This chain joins TRBV7-3 and TRBJ2-2; no definite D call. V lost 1 base and J 4 bases, leaving 4 bases between the germline ends. CDR3 length: 13 residues. CDR1 SGHTA and CDR2 FQGTGA come from the germline V gene. CDR3 amino acids: CASSLRPTGELFF. The CDR3 nucleotides read TGTGCCAGCAGCTTAAGGCCCACCGGGGAGCTGTTTTTT.

In this sample, this clonotype turned up many times. The rearrangement links TRBV5-6 to TRBJ1-5; D call uncertain. CDR3 length equals 14 residues. The V gene's germline CDR1 is SGHDT and CDR2 YYEEEE. V was clipped by 1 base and J by 13 bases, with 18 bases between them. The CDR3, as DNA: TGTGCCAGCAGCTTGTGGCCAGCAGCAAAAGGGCAGCATTTT. Its protein is CASSLWPAAKGQHF.

The chain is built from TRBV9 and TRBJ2-7, with D maybe TRBD2 (6 bases). This CDR3 has 15 residues. V lost 3 bases to trimming and J lost 2 bases, with 15 bases between them. Germline V gene data show CDR1 as SGDLS and CDR2 as YYNGEE. The CDR3 DNA is TGTGCCAGCAGCGCTGGGGAGGCTGGACCCTACGAGCAGTACTTC. This encodes CASSAGEAGPYEQYF.

The CDR3 DNA is TGTGCCAGCAGCAAAGTCGGGACAGGGTACACTGAAGCTTTCTTT. This gives the protein CASSKVGTGYTEAFF. The gene calls are TRBV21-1 and TRBJ1-1; the DNA was not compared with TRBD1, the D call given in the table. TRBV21-1 is flagged as a pseudogene. This CDR3 has 15 residues.